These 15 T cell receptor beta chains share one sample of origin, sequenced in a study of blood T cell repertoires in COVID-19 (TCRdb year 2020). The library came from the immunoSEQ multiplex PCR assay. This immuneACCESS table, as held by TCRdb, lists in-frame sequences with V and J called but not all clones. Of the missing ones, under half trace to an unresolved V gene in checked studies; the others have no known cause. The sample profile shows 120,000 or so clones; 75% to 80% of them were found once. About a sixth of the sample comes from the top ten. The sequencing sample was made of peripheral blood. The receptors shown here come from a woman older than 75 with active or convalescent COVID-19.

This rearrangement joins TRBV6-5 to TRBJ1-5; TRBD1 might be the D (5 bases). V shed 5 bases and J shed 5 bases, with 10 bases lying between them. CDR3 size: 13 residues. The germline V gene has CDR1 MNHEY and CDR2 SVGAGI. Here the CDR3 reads CASSPDIDQPQHF. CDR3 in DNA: TGTGCCAGCAGTCCGGACATCGATCAGCCCCAGCATTTT.

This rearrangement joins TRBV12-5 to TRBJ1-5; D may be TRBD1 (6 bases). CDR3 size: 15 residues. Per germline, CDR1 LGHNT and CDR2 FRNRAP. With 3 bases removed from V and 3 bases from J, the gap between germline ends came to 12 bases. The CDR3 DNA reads TGTGCTAGTGGTTTACGGCAGGGGTCCAATCAGCCCCAGCATTTT. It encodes CASGLRQGSNQPQHF.

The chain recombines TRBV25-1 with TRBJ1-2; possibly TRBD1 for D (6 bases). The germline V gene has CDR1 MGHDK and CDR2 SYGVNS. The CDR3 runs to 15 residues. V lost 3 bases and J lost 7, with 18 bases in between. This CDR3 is CASSDGRGALGGYTF. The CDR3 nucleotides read TGTGCCAGCAGTGATGGTCGGGGGGCTCTAGGTGGCTACACCTTC.

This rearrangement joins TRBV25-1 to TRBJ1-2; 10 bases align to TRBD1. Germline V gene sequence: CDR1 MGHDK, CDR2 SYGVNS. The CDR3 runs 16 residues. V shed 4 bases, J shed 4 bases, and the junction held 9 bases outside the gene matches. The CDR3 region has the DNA TGTGCCAGCAGTGGGATCGGGACAGGGGAGCGCTATGGCTACACCTTC. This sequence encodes CASSGIGTGERYGYTF.

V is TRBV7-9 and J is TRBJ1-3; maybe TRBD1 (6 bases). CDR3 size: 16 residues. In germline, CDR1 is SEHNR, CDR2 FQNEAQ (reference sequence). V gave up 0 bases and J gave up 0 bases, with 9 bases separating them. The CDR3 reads CASSLAGQYSGNTIYF. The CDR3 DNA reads TGTGCCAGCAGCTTAGCCGGACAGTACTCTGGAAACACCATATATTTT.

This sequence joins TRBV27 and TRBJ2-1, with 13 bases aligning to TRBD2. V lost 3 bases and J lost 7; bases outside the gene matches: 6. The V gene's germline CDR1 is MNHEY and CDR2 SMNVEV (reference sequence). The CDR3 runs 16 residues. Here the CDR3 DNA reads TGTGCCAGCAGTTTCTCGGGACTAGCGGGATCAAATGAGCAGTTCTTC. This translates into CASSFSGLAGSNEQFF.

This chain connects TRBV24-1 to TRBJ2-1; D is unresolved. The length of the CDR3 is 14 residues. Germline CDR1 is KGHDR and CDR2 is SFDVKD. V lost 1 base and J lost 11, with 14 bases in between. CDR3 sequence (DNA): TGTGCCACCAGTGATTTCGGAGCTCGAACCCAGCAGTTCTTC. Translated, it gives CATSDFGARTQQFF.

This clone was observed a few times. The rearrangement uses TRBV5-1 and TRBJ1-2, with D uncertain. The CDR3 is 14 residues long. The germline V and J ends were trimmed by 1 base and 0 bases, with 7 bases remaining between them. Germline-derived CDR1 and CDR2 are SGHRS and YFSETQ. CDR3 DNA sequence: TGCGCCAGCAGCTTGTCGGAGACTAACTATGGCTACACCTTC. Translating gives CASSLSETNYGYTF.

The CDR3 nucleotides are TGTGCCAGCAGCTACCTAGCGGGAGACACCGGGGAGCTGTTTTTT. Protein product: CASSYLAGDTGELFF. The genes are TRBV11-2 and TRBJ2-2; 10 nucleotides align to TRBD2. After removal of 4 bases from V and 3 bases from J, the junction contained 2 bases not matched to a gene. The CDR3 extends over 15 amino acids. Per the germline V gene, CDR1 is SGHAT and CDR2 is FQNNGV.

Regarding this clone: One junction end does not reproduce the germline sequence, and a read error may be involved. The CDR3 loop is CASSFGIPGQGGETQYF. The DNA of the CDR3 is TGTGCTAGCAGCTTTGGCATACCGGGACAGGGTGGAGAGACCCAGTACTTC. J is TRBJ2-5 and V is TRBV7-7; the match to TRBD1 covers 9 bases. CDR1 is SSHAT and CDR2 is FNYEAQ in the germline V gene (reference sequence). The CDR3 runs 17 residues.

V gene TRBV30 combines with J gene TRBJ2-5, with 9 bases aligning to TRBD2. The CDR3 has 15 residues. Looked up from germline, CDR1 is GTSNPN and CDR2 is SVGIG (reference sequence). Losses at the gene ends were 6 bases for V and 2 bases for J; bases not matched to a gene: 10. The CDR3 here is CACRAGLAGQETQYF. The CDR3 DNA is TGTGCCTGCCGGGCCGGGCTAGCGGGACAAGAGACCCAGTACTTC.

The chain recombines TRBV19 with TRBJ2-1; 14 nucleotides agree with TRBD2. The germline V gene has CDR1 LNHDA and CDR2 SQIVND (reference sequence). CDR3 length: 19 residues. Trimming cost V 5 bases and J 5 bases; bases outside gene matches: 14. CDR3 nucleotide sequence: TGTGCCAGTAGTGTACCGGGACTAGCGGGAGAAAAAAGGGACAATGAGCAGTTCTTC. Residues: CASSVPGLAGEKRDNEQFF. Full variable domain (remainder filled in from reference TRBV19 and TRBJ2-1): DGGITQSPKYLFRKEGQNVTLSCEQNLNHDAMYWYRQDPGQGLRLIYYSQIVNDFQKGDIAEGYSVSREKKESFPLTVTSAQKNPTAFYLCASSVPGLAGEKRDNEQFFGPGTRLTVL.

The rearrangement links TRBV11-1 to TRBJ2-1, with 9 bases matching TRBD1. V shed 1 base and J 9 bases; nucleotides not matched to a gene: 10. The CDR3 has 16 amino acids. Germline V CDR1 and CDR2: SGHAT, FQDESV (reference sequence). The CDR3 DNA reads TGTGCCAGCAGCTTAGGACGGGACAGGGTGGGTAGTGAGCAGTTCTTC. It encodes CASSLGRDRVGSEQFF. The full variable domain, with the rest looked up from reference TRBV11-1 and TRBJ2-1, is EAEVAQSPRYKITEKSQAVAFWCDPISGHATLYWYRQILGQGPELLVQFQDESVVDDSQLPKDRFSAERLKGVDSTLKIQPAELGDSAMYLCASSLGRDRVGSEQFFGPGTRLTVL.

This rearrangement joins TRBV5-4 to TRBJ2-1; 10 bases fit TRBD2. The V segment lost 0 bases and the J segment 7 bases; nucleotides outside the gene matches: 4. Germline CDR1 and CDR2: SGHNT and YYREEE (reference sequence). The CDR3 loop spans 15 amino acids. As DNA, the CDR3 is TGTGCCAGCAGCTTGGGGGGACTAGCGAGTAATGAGCAGTTCTTC. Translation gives CASSLGGLASNEQFF. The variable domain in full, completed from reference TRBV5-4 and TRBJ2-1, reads ETGVTQSPTHLIKTRGQQVTLRCSSQSGHNTVSWYQQALGQGPQFIFQYYREEENGRGNFPPRFSGLQFPNYSSELNVNALELDDSALYLCASSLGGLASNEQFFGPGTRLTVL.

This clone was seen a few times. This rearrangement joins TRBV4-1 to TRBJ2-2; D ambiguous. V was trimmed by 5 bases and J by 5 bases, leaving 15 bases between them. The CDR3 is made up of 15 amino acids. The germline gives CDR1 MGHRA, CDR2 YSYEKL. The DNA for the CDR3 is TGCGCCAGCAGCTCCCTCTTCCGGAGAACCGGGGAGCTGTTTTTT. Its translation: CASSSLFRRTGELFF.